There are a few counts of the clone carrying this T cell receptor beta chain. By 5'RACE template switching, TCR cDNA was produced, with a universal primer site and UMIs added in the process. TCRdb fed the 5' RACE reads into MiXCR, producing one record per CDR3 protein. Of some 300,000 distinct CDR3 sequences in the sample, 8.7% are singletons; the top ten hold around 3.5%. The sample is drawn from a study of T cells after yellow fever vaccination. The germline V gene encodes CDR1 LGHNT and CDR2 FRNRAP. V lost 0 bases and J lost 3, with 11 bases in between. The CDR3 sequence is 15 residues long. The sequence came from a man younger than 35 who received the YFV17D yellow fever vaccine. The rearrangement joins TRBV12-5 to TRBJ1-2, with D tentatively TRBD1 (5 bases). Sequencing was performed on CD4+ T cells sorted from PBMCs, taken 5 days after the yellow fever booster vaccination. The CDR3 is CASGLVSVGHYGYTF. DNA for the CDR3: TGTGCTAGTGGTTTGGTTTCTGTGGGACACTATGGCTACACCTTC.